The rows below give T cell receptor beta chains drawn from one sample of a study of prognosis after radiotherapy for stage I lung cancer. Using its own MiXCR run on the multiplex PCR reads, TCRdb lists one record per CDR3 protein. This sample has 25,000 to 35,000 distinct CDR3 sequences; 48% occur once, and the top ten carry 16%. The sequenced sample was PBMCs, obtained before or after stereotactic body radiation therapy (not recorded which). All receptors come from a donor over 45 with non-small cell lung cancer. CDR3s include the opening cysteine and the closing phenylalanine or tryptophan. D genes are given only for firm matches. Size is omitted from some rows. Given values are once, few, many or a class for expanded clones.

CDR3aa: CASSIGEGSWCTSSYNEQFF
CDR3nt: TGTGCCAGTAGTATCGGCGAGGGGAGTTGGTGTACGAGCTCCTACAATGAGCAGTTCTTC
d_gene: .
j_gene: TRBJ2-1
abundance: .
v_gene: TRBV19

CDR3aa: CASSFRGPGGGELFF
CDR3nt: TGCGCCAGCAGCTTTAGGGGGCCGGGTGGCGGGGAGCTGTTTTTT
d_gene: TRBD1
j_gene: TRBJ2-2
abundance: .
v_gene: TRBV5-1

CDR3aa: CASSSRLADSYEQYF
CDR3nt: TGTGCCAGCAGCTCGAGACTCGCTGACTCCTACGAGCAGTACTTC
d_gene: .
j_gene: TRBJ2-7
abundance: many
v_gene: TRBV5-5

CDR3aa: CASSLSAVQGMGGYTF
CDR3nt: TGCGCCAGCAGCTTGTCCGCAGTACAGGGGATGGGAGGCTACACCTTC
d_gene: TRBD1
j_gene: TRBJ1-2
abundance: few
v_gene: TRBV5-1

CDR3aa: CASSRDPEGNQPQHF
CDR3nt: TGTGCCAGCAGTCGCGACCCGGAGGGCAATCAGCCCCAGCATTTT
d_gene: .
j_gene: TRBJ1-5
abundance: .
v_gene: TRBV5-5

CDR3aa: CASSYTLTAEAFF
CDR3nt: TGTGCCAGCAGTTACACCCTGACGGCTGAAGCTTTCTTT
d_gene: .
j_gene: TRBJ1-1
abundance: .
v_gene: TRBV6-5

CDR3aa: CASSGTGGDTYNEQFF
CDR3nt: TGCGCCAGCAGCGGGACAGGGGGCGATACCTACAATGAGCAGTTCTTC
d_gene: TRBD1
j_gene: TRBJ2-1
abundance: many
v_gene: TRBV5-1

CDR3aa: CASSQTWGGDSAFF
CDR3nt: TGTGCCAGCAGCCAGACTTGGGGGGGCGACTCGGCTTTCTTT
d_gene: .
j_gene: TRBJ1-1
abundance: many
v_gene: TRBV5-6

CDR3aa: CASSQSLGRGVGYTF
CDR3nt: TGCGCCAGCAGCCAAAGCTTAGGCAGGGGAGTTGGCTACACCTTC
d_gene: .
j_gene: TRBJ1-2
abundance: .
v_gene: TRBV4-3

CDR3aa: CASSRRWGTYTQYF
CDR3nt: TGTGCCAGCAGTCGTAGATGGGGCACATATACGCAGTATTTT
d_gene: .
j_gene: TRBJ2-3
abundance: .
v_gene: TRBV27

CDR3aa: CASSYSRPGSSQGGGYTF
CDR3nt: TGTGCCAGCAGTTACTCGAGGCCAGGGAGCAGCCAGGGTGGGGGCTACACCTTC
d_gene: .
j_gene: TRBJ1-2
abundance: many
v_gene: TRBV6-5

CDR3aa: CASLTWTGTGELFF
CDR3nt: TGTGCCAGCTTGACCTGGACCGGGACCGGGGAGCTGTTTTTC
d_gene: .
j_gene: TRBJ2-2
abundance: .
v_gene: TRBV10-3

CDR3aa: CASSLAAGTGSGYEQYF
CDR3nt: TGTGCCAGCAGCTTAGCGGCCGGGACAGGGTCAGGGTACGAGCAGTACTTC
d_gene: TRBD1
j_gene: TRBJ2-7
abundance: many
v_gene: TRBV7-9

CDR3aa: CASSLGEAGSEQYF
CDR3nt: TGCGCCAGCAGCTTAGGTGAGGCAGGCAGCGAGCAGTACTTC
d_gene: .
j_gene: TRBJ2-7
abundance: many
v_gene: TRBV5-1

CDR3aa: CASRLGGNTGELFF
CDR3nt: TGTGCCAGCCGTTTAGGGGGGAACACCGGGGAGCTGTTTTTT
d_gene: .
j_gene: TRBJ2-2
abundance: once
v_gene: TRBV12-3/TRBV12-4

CDR3aa: CASRLLGLAGERTGELFF
CDR3nt: TGTGCCAGCAGACTCCTGGGACTAGCGGGAGAGAGGACCGGGGAGCTGTTTTTT
d_gene: TRBD2
j_gene: TRBJ2-2
abundance: many
v_gene: TRBV6-1

CDR3aa: CATSRDNRGGFGNTIYF
CDR3nt: TGTGCCACCAGCAGAGATAACAGGGGGGGATTTGGAAACACCATATATTTT
d_gene: TRBD1
j_gene: TRBJ1-3
abundance: .
v_gene: TRBV15

CDR3aa: CASSFRAGTSELFF
CDR3nt: TGTGCCAGCAGTTTCAGAGCGGGAACGTCGGAGCTGTTTTTT
d_gene: TRBD2
j_gene: TRBJ2-2
abundance: many
v_gene: TRBV27

CDR3aa: CASSQPGTGLAGRTDTQYF
CDR3nt: TGTGCCAGCAGCCAGCCCGGGACAGGGCTAGCGGGTCGCACAGATACGCAGTATTTT
d_gene: .
j_gene: TRBJ2-3
abundance: .
v_gene: TRBV6-1

CDR3aa: CSAAGGRGLSQFF
CDR3nt: TGCAGTGCCGCCGGAGGGAGGGGGCTATCGCAGTTCTTC
d_gene: .
j_gene: TRBJ2-1
abundance: .
v_gene: TRBV20-1